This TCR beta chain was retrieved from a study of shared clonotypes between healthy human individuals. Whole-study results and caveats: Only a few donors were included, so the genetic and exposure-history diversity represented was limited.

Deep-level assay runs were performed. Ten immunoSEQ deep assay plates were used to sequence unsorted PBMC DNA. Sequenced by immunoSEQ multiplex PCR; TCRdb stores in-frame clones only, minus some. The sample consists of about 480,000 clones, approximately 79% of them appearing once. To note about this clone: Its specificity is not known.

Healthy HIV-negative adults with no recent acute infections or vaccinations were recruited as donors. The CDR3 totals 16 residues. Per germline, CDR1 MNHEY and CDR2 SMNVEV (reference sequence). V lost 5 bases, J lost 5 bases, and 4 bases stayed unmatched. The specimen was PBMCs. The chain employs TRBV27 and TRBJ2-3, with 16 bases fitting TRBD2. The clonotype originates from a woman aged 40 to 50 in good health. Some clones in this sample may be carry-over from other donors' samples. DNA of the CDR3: TGTGCCAGCAGTGAGGGACTAGCGGGAGGGCAAGATACGCAGTATTTT. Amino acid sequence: CASSEGLAGGQDTQYF.